Sequencing of this T cell receptor (beta chain) was carried out in a study of T cells after yellow fever vaccination. Concerning this clonotype itself: Its matching antigen is unknown.

Points from the study as a whole: Most primary-vaccination clones recurred post-booster (around 97% CD4, just over 85% CD8). Though it reached lower strength, the secondary response hit its peak faster, day 5 versus 15. High-abundance clonotypes from the bulk population could contaminate FACS-sorted repertoires.

Each CDR3 protein is one row after TCRdb ran MiXCR on the 5' RACE reads. The sample yields around 500,000 distinct CDR3 sequences, 20% to 25% seen once. Trimming removed 1 base at V and 4 bases at J, with 11 bases between. Per the germline V gene, CDR1 is SGHVS and CDR2 is FNYEAQ. This CDR3 comprises 15 residues. The material sequenced was PBMCs, taken approximately 20 days after the first yellow fever vaccination. The chain employs TRBV7-6 and TRBJ1-3; no clear D. The clonotype originates from a young man who received the YFV17D yellow fever vaccine. The CDR3 DNA is TGTGCCAGCAGCTTAGTAGGGCAAGTCGGAAACACCATATATTTT. Translating gives CASSLVGQVGNTIYF. Full variable domain (rest looked up from reference TRBV7-6 and TRBJ1-3): GAGVSQSPRYKVTKRGQDVALRCDPISGHVSLYWYRQALGQGPEFLTYFNYEAQQDKSGLPNDRFSAERPEGSISTLTIQRTEQRDSAMYRCASSLVGQVGNTIYFGEGSWLTVV.